A selection of T cell receptor beta chains follows, all from one sample in a study of T cells in localized non-small cell lung cancer. Method: immunoSEQ multiplex PCR; TCRdb's copy keeps in-frame clones and lacks some. The sample has some 36,000 clones, 86% seen once. This sample comprised peripheral blood mononuclear cells, obtained before any cancer treatment. The receptor source for this set is a male donor aged 60 or over with stage II lung adenocarcinoma. The CDR3 runs from the conserved cysteine through the conserved F or W. Fields, in order: D gene, V gene, J gene, clone size, CDR3 protein, CDR3 DNA. A D gene is named only where the DNA matches it firmly. Only some rows state a clone size, as once, few, many or a class for expanded clones.

>TRBD2|TRBV18|TRBJ2-1|-
CASSRTRSEQFF
TGTGCCAGCTCAAGGACTAGGAGTGAGCAGTTCTTC
>-|TRBV7-3|TRBJ1-5|-
CASSSQTGQPQHF
TGTGCCAGCAGCTCGCAGACTGGTCAGCCCCAGCATTTT
>-|TRBV7-6|TRBJ2-5|-
CASSLALQPGTVQETQYF
TGTGCCAGCAGCTTAGCGCTTCAGCCAGGGACGGTCCAAGAGACCCAGTACTTC
>-|TRBV18|TRBJ1-5|once
CASSPSGSGNQPQHF
TGTGCCAGCTCACCATCAGGGTCCGGCAATCAGCCCCAGCATTTT
>-|TRBV2|TRBJ2-3|-
CASSAGPQYF
TGTGCCAGCAGTGCGGGACCGCAGTATTTT
>-|TRBV5-1|TRBJ2-2|-
CASSLGHLDTGELFF
TGCGCCAGCAGCTTGGGACACCTTGACACCGGGGAGCTGTTTTTT
>-|TRBV5-6|TRBJ2-7|-
CASSSGSEQYF
TGTGCCAGCAGCTCTGGCTCCGAGCAGTACTTC
>-|TRBV7-2|TRBJ2-2|once
CASSPSRGAPTGELFF
TGTGCCAGCAGCCCGTCCCGGGGGGCGCCCACCGGGGAGCTGTTTTTT
>-|TRBV19|TRBJ2-2|-
CAVSFSITANTGELFF
TGTGCCGTCAGCTTTTCGATCACCGCGAACACCGGGGAGCTGTTTTTT
>TRBD1|TRBV7-8|TRBJ1-2|-
CASSSTYNRDSFNYGYTF
TGTGCCAGCAGCTCGACCTATAACCGGGACAGCTTTAACTATGGCTACACCTTC
>TRBD2|TRBV13|TRBJ2-1|-
CASSLGRGSSYNEQFF
TGTGCCAGCAGCTTAGGCCGCGGGAGCTCCTACAATGAGCAGTTCTTC
>-|TRBV2|TRBJ2-6|-
CASTRGANVLTF
TGTGCCAGCACCCGCGGGGCCAACGTCCTGACTTTC
>TRBD2|TRBV4-1|TRBJ2-1|once
CASSQRGSSGAPVFF
TGCGCCAGCAGCCAAAGAGGGTCTAGCGGGGCCCCAGTGTTCTTC
>-|TRBV30|TRBJ1-1|-
CACYRQALNTEAFF
TGTGCCTGCTACCGACAGGCGCTTAACACTGAAGCTTTCTTT
>-|TRBV10-1|TRBJ2-3|-
CASSVGGLDTQYF
TGCGCCAGCAGTGTAGGGGGGCTGGATACGCAGTATTTT
>-|TRBV7-2|TRBJ2-1|-
CASSTRPSGEQFF
TGTGCCAGCAGCACCCGGCCGAGCGGTGAGCAGTTCTTC